A selection of T cell receptor beta chains follows, all from one sample in a study of blood T cell repertoires in COVID-19. Measured with immunoSEQ multiplex PCR; TCRdb has only the in-frame clones, and not every one. This sample carries 200,000 or so clones, roughly nine tenths of them seen once, and the ten largest clones take about 2.1%. Source material: PBMCs or T cells enriched from blood (not recorded which). These receptors were collected from a woman aged 40 to 49 with acute COVID-19. CDR3s include the opening cysteine and the closing phenylalanine or tryptophan. A D gene is named only where the DNA matches it firmly. Part of the rows lack a size; the others show once, few, many or a class for expanded clones.

>.|TRBJ1-4|TRBV24-1|.
CATRSQGENEKLFF
TGTGCCACCAGATCACAGGGCGAGAATGAAAAACTGTTTTTT
>.|TRBJ2-7|TRBV28|TRBD1
CASSIRGQGRYEQYF
TGTGCCAGCAGTATTAGGGGACAGGGGAGGTACGAGCAGTACTTC
>once|TRBJ2-3|TRBV15|TRBD2
CATSRDRLASTDTQYF
TGTGCCACCAGCAGAGATAGACTAGCGAGCACAGATACGCAGTATTTT
>.|TRBJ1-4|TRBV29-1|TRBD1
CSVERDRFNEKLFF
TGCAGCGTTGAAAGGGACAGATTTAATGAAAAACTGTTTTTT
>once|TRBJ2-7|TRBV7-9|TRBD2
CASSLVLAGWEQYF
TGTGCCAGCAGCTTAGTTCTAGCGGGATGGGAGCAGTACTTC
>.|TRBJ2-1|TRBV2|TRBD1
CASSERAGQGGYNEQFF
TGTGCCAGCAGTGAAAGGGCGGGACAGGGGGGCTACAATGAGCAGTTCTTC
>.|TRBJ1-1|TRBV6-4|TRBD1
CASSDDRGGTEAFF
TGTGCCAGCAGTGACGACAGGGGAGGTACTGAAGCTTTCTTT
>.|TRBJ2-1|TRBV9|.
CASSGNSHEQFF
TGTGCCAGCAGCGGAAACTCTCATGAGCAGTTCTTC
>.|TRBJ2-1|TRBV18|.
CASLDYPEIGEQFF
TGTGCCAGTCTGGACTACCCTGAAATCGGTGAGCAGTTCTTC
>.|TRBJ1-4|TRBV6-5|.
CASRRAATNEKLFF
TGTGCCAGCAGGAGGGCTGCAACTAATGAAAAACTGTTTTTT
>few|TRBJ2-1|TRBV7-2|.
CASSLALGPDNEQFF
TGTGCCAGCAGCTTAGCGCTGGGCCCCGACAATGAGCAGTTCTTC
>.|TRBJ2-1|TRBV13|TRBD1
CASSKDRGPNEQFF
TGTGCCAGCAGCAAAGACAGGGGGCCCAATGAGCAGTTCTTC
>.|TRBJ2-2|TRBV7-6|TRBD1
CASSLAPQGAGGELFF
TGTGCCAGCAGCTTAGCGCCGCAGGGGGCAGGCGGGGAGCTGTTTTTT
>.|TRBJ1-3|TRBV5-5|TRBD1
CASSDYRGSSGNTIYF
TGTGCCAGCAGCGATTACAGGGGCTCCTCTGGAAACACCATATATTTT
>.|TRBJ1-2|TRBV6-5|.
CASSYGTDGYTF
TGTGCCAGCAGTTATGGCACAGATGGCTACACCTTC
>.|TRBJ1-1|TRBV12-3/TRBV12-4|.
CASYRRAEAFF
TGTGCCAGTTACAGGAGGGCTGAAGCTTTCTTT
>.|TRBJ2-5|TRBV2|.
CASSGPGGLQETQYF
TGTGCCAGCAGTGGTCCCGGGGGGCTCCAAGAGACCCAGTACTTC
>few|TRBJ2-3|TRBV6-4|.
CASSESPATGIDTQYF
TGTGCCAGCAGCGAATCCCCCGCGACAGGTATCGATACGCAGTATTTT
>.|TRBJ2-5|TRBV27|.
CASSLRSGWGLAKEETQYF
TGTGCCAGCAGTCTAAGGAGCGGTTGGGGCCTAGCGAAGGAAGAGACCCAGTACTTC
>once|TRBJ2-3|TRBV27|TRBD2
CASSPPGLAGSTDTQYF
TGTGCCAGCAGCCCCCCGGGACTAGCGGGAAGCACAGATACGCAGTATTTT
>.|TRBJ2-5|TRBV4-3|.
CASSQDWTVQETQYF
TGCGCCAGCAGCCAAGACTGGACAGTCCAAGAGACCCAGTACTTC
>.|TRBJ2-7|TRBV3-1/TRBV3-2|.
CASSQNRVTYEQYF
TGTGCCAGCAGCCAAAACCGGGTAACCTACGAGCAGTACTTC
>.|TRBJ1-2|TRBV28|TRBD1
CASSPPGQVYGYTF
TGTGCCAGCAGTCCCCCAGGACAGGTCTATGGCTACACCTTC
>.|TRBJ2-4|TRBV21-1|.
CASSRRGARYSGNIQYF
TGTGCCAGCAGCCGGCGGGGGGCCCGGTACTCAGGGAACATTCAGTACTTC
>.|TRBJ2-5|TRBV7-9|.
CASSPGQIQETQYF
TGTGCCAGCAGCCCGGGACAAATACAAGAGACCCAGTACTTC
>.|TRBJ1-3|TRBV5-1|.
CASSLAGLIAPTGNTIYF
TGCGCCAGCAGCTTGGCAGGCCTTATTGCGCCCACAGGAAACACCATATATTTT
>.|TRBJ1-1|TRBV29-1|.
CSVEDSGIEGTEAFF
TGCAGCGTTGAAGATTCAGGGATTGAAGGCACTGAAGCTTTCTTT
>.|TRBJ1-2|TRBV7-3|.
CASSQGRGYGYTF
TGTGCCAGCAGCCAGGGCAGGGGCTATGGCTACACCTTC
>once|TRBJ2-1|TRBV20-1|TRBD2
CSASNSGRGSYNEQFF
TGCAGTGCTAGTAACAGCGGGAGAGGGTCCTACAATGAGCAGTTCTTC
>.|TRBJ1-5|TRBV19|.
CASRSLSGGDQPQHF
TGTGCCAGTAGATCGTTGAGCGGGGGAGATCAGCCCCAGCATTTT
>.|TRBJ2-2|TRBV28|.
CASSLRGAGAGELFF
TGTGCCAGCAGTTTACGGGGGGCTGGAGCCGGGGAGCTGTTTTTT
>.|TRBJ2-3|TRBV7-2|.
CASSLFTYTDTQYF
TGTGCCAGCAGCTTATTTACTTACACAGATACGCAGTATTTT
>.|TRBJ1-2|TRBV7-2|.
CASSLESGHRGGYTF
TGTGCCAGCAGCTTAGAATCGGGACACCGGGGTGGCTACACCTTC
>.|TRBJ2-2|TRBV27|TRBD2
CASRGGRTGGRAIRTGELFF
TGTGCCAGCAGAGGGGGCAGGACCGGCGGGAGGGCCATTAGGACCGGGGAGCTGTTTTTT
>.|TRBJ1-5|TRBV28|.
CASSLSIVQGNQPQHF
TGTGCCAGCAGTTTAAGTATAGTCCAGGGCAATCAGCCCCAGCATTTT
>.|TRBJ2-1|TRBV24-1|TRBD1
CATGTGGLDEQFF
TGTGCCACCGGGACAGGGGGCCTCGATGAGCAGTTCTTC
>few|TRBJ2-1|TRBV5-1|TRBD1
CASSPGDRLSSYNEQFF
TGCGCCAGCAGCCCCGGGGACAGGCTGTCCTCCTACAATGAGCAGTTCTTC
>.|TRBJ2-3|TRBV9|.
CASSVEHQSTDTQYF
TGTGCCAGCAGCGTCGAACACCAAAGCACAGATACGCAGTATTTT
>.|TRBJ1-6|TRBV28|TRBD1
CASSRKQGLTSPLHF
TGTGCCAGCAGCCGAAAACAGGGGCTTACTTCACCCCTCCACTTT
>.|TRBJ1-2|TRBV2|TRBD1
CASSGQGIPYGYTF
TGTGCCAGCAGTGGACAGGGGATTCCCTATGGCTACACCTTC
>once|TRBJ2-7|TRBV6-5|.
CASMNVGYEQYF
TGTGCCAGCATGAACGTCGGGTACGAGCAGTACTTC
>.|TRBJ2-7|TRBV7-2|.
CASSPFGPYEQYF
TGTGCCAGCAGCCCCTTTGGCCCCTACGAGCAGTACTTC
>.|TRBJ2-3|TRBV3-1/TRBV3-2|TRBD1
CASSQSDRSTDTQYF
TGTGCCAGCAGCCAATCGGACAGGAGCACAGATACGCAGTATTTT
>.|TRBJ2-7|TRBV7-8|.
CASSSGARIYEQYF
TGTGCCAGCAGCTCGGGTGCGAGGATCTACGAGCAGTACTTC
>.|TRBJ2-7|TRBV30|TRBD1
CAWSRQGYEQYF
TGTGCCTGGAGTAGACAGGGCTACGAGCAGTACTTC
>.|TRBJ1-4|TRBV19|.
CASTSGVREKLFF
TGTGCCAGTACCTCAGGGGTACGGGAAAAACTGTTTTTT
>.|TRBJ2-7|TRBV23-1|.
CASSQSGRARGEQYF
TGCGCCAGCAGTCAATCGGGCAGGGCCCGAGGCGAGCAGTACTTC